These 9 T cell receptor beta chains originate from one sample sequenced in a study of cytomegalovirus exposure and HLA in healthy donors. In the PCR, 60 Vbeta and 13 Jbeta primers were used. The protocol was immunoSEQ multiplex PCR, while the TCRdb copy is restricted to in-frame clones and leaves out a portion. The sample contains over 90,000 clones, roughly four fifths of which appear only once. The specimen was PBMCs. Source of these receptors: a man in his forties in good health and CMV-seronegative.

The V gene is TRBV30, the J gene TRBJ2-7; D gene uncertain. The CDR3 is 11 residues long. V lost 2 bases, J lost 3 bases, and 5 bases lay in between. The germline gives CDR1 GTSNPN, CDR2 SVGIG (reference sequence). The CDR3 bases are TGTGCCTGGAGTAAATACTACGAGCAGTACTTC. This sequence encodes CAWSKYYEQYF.

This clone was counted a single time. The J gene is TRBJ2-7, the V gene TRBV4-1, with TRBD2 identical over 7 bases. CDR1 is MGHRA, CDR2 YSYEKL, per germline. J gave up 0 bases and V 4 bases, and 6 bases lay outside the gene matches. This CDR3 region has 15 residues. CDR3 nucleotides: TGCGCCAGCAGCCGCCTAGCGGAATACTCCTACGAGCAGTACTTC. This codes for CASSRLAEYSYEQYF.

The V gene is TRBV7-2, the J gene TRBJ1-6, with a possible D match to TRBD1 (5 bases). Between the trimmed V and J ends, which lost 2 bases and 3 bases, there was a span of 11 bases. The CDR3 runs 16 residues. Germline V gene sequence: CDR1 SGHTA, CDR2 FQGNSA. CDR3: CASSLYPGGYNSPLHF. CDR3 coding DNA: TGTGCCAGCAGCTTATATCCGGGGGGCTATAATTCACCCCTCCACTTT.

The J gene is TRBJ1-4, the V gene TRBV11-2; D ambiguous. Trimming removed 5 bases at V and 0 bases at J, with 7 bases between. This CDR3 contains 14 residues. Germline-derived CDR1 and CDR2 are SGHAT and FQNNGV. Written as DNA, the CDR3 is TGTGCCAGCAGCCGACTGACAACTAATGAAAAACTGTTTTTT. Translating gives CASSRLTTNEKLFF. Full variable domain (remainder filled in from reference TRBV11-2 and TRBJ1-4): EAGVAQSPRYKIIEKRQSVAFWCNPISGHATLYWYQQILGQGPKLLIQFQNNGVVDDSQLPKDRFSAERLKGVDSTLKIQPAKLEDSAVYLCASSRLTTNEKLFFGSGTQLSVL.

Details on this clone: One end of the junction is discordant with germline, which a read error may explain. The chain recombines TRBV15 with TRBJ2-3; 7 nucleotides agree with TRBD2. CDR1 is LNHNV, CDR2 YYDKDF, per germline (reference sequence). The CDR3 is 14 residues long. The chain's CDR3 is CATSRDNPGGSPSF. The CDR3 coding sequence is TGTGCCACCAGCAGAGATAATCCGGGGGGAAGCCCTTCTTTT.

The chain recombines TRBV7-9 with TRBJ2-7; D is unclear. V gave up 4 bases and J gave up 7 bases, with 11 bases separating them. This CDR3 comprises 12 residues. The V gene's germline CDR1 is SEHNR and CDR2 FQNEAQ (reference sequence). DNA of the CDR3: TGTGCCAGCAGCTATTCGACAAGGGAGCAGTACTTC. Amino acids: CASSYSTREQYF.

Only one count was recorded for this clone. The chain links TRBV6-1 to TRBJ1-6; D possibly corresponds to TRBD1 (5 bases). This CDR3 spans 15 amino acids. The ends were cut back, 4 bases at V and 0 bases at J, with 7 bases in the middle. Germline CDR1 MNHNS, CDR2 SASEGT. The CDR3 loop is CASSAGISYNSPLHF. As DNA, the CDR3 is TGTGCCAGCAGTGCAGGGATCTCCTATAATTCACCCCTCCACTTT.

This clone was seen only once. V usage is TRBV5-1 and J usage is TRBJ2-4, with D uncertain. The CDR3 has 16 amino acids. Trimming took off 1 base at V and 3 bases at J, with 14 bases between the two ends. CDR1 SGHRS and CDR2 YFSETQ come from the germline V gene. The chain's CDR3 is CASSLSGWMDKNIQYF. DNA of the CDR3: TGCGCCAGCAGCTTGTCCGGGTGGATGGACAAAAACATTCAGTACTTC.

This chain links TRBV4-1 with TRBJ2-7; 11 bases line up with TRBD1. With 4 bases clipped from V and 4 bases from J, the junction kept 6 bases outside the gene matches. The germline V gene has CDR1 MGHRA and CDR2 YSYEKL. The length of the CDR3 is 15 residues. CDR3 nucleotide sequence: TGCGCCAGCAGCCGAGGACAGGGGGCCCTGTACGAGCAGTACTTC. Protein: CASSRGQGALYEQYF.